This T cell receptor (beta chain) was recovered during a study of T cell changes during pregnancy in multiple sclerosis. The CDR3 covers 17 residues. Germline V gene data show CDR1 as SEHNR and CDR2 as FQNEAQ (reference sequence). Germline trimming cut 3 bases from V and 1 base from J; bases unmatched to any gene: 9. This clone was recorded once. TCRdb keeps only in-frame clones here, not all; method: immunoSEQ multiplex PCR. The sample holds 35,000 to 55,000 clones, 85% to 90% seen once. The source was peripheral blood, collected in the second trimester of pregnancy. The clonotype was recovered from a female donor in good health, enrolled as a control in a pregnancy study. This chain joins TRBV7-9 and TRBJ2-3; 8 bases match TRBD2. CDR3 coding DNA: TGTGCCAGCAGCTTTATAGGTACAGCGGGGGGCACAGATACGCAGTATTTT. Its protein product is CASSFIGTAGGTDTQYF.